The 6 T cell receptor beta chains given below trace back to one sample, sequenced in a study of T cells in Graves' hyperthyroidism and ophthalmopathy (dated by TCRdb to between 2018 and 2020). The library was obtained by multiplex PCR. This sample was sequenced with an Illumina HiSeq 2000. The TCR beta CDR3 regions were amplified from RNA transcripts. The TCR CDR3 was subjected to a first round of RT-PCR using the HTBI primer set and the Qiagen OneStep RT-PCR kit. The public reads were run again by TCRdb, first through fastp at Q25 and then through MiXCR, and only productive beta chains were kept. When rows share a CDR3 protein, they turn into one entry using the most common DNA and genes. The sample table lists around 390,000 distinct CDR3 sequences, about 14% of them with a count of one. The top ten clonotypes cover 15% to 20% of the sample. Sequencing input: blood. The source is a woman aged 25 to 45 with Graves' ophthalmopathy.

This clonotype was detected ten times or more. The CDR3 DNA is TGTGCCAGCAGTGAGGAGGGGACCTACACAGATACGCAGTATTTT. Its translation: CASSEEGTYTDTQYF. This sequence joins TRBV6-1 and TRBJ2-3; weak D call: TRBD2 (6 bases). Germline V CDR1 and CDR2: MNHNS, SASEGT. With 3 bases removed from V and 2 bases from J, the gap between germline ends came to 12 bases. This CDR3 region has 15 residues.

The rearrangement uses TRBV6-5 and TRBJ1-2; D is unclear. CDR3 length: 14 residues. V shed 4 bases and J shed 4 bases, with 13 bases lying between them. CDR1 is MNHEY and CDR2 is SVGAGI in the germline V gene. CDR3 loop: CASSSNVRSYGYTF. CDR3 nucleotide sequence: TGTGCCAGCAGTTCAAACGTACGCTCCTATGGCTACACCTTC.

There are many counts of this clonotype. The rearrangement joins TRBV28 to TRBJ2-5; 7 bases are a match to TRBD1. The CDR3 runs 13 residues. Germline loops: CDR1 MDHEN, CDR2 SYDVKM. Trimming removed 4 bases from V and 7 bases from J; junction bases left unmatched: 6. In nucleotides, the CDR3 is TGTGCCAGCAGTTACTCGACAGGGAGGACCCAGTACTTC. This encodes CASSYSTGRTQYF.

The rearrangement links TRBV28 to TRBJ1-4, with D perhaps matching TRBD1 (5 bases). Germline V gene sequence: CDR1 MDHEN, CDR2 SYDVKM. V dropped 4 bases and J dropped 5 bases, with 14 bases sitting between them. The CDR3 is made up of 15 amino acids. This CDR3 is CASSWGGGRNEKLFF. The DNA for the CDR3 is TGTGCCAGCAGTTGGGGCGGAGGGAGAAATGAAAAACTGTTTTTT.

Concerning this clonotype: A much bigger clone sits one base away, suggesting this may be a read error. The chain links TRBV7-2 to TRBJ2-1; D is perhaps TRBD2 (6 bases). From germline, CDR1 is SGHTA and CDR2 FQGNSA. The CDR3 length is 17 residues. The CDR3 bases are TGTGCCAGCAGCTTCCGCGGAGGGGCTTACAAGAACAATGAGCAGTCCTTC. Translating gives CASSFRGGAYKNNEQSF. Supplemented by reference TRBV7-2 and TRBJ2-1, the full variable domain reads GAGVSQSPSNKVTEKGKDVELRCDPISGHTALYWYRQSLGQGLEFLIYFQGNSAPDKSGLPSDRFSAERTGGSVSTLTIQRTQQEDSAVYLCASSFRGGAYKNNEQSFGPGTRLTVL.

This clonotype was recorded many times. The chain combines TRBV7-8 with TRBJ2-7, with D perhaps TRBD2 (5 bases). V lost 4 bases and J lost 7, with 17 bases in between. The CDR3 loop spans 14 amino acids. CDR1 SGHVS and CDR2 FQNEAQ come from the germline V gene. The CDR3 region has the DNA TGTGCCAGCAGCTCAGACTTGACGGGGAGAGAGCAGTACTTC. Translated: CASSSDLTGREQYF.